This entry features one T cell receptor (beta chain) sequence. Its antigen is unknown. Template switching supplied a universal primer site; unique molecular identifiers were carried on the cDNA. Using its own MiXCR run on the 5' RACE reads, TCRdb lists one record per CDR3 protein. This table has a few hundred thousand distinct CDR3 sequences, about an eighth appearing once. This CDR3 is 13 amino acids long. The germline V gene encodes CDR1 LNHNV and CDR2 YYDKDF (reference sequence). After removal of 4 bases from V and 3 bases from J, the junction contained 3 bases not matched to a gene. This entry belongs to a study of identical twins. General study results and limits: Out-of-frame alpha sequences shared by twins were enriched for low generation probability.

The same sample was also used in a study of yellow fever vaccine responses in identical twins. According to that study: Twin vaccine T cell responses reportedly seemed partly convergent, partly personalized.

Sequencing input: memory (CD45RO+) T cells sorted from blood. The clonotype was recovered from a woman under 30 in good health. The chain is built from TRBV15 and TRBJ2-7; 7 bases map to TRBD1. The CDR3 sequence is CATSTGQFYEQYF. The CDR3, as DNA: TGTGCCACCAGCACGGGACAGTTCTACGAGCAGTACTTC.